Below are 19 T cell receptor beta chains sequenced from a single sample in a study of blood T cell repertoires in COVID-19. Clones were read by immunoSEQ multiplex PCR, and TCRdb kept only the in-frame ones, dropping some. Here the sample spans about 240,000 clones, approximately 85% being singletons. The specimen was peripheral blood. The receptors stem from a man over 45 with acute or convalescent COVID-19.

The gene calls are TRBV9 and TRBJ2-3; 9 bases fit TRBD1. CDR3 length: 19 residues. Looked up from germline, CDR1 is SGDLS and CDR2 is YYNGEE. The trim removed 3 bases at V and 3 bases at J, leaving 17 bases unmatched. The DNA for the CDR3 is TGTGCCAGCAGCGCGGAGGCCTACAGGGGGCGCCTCCCAACAGATACGCAGTATTTT. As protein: CASSAEAYRGRLPTDTQYF.

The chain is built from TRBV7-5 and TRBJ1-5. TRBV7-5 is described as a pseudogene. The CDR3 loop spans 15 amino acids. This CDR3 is CARSPTPWGNQPQHF. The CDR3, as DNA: TGTGCCAGAAGCCCGACTCCTTGGGGCAATCAGCCCCAGCATTTT.

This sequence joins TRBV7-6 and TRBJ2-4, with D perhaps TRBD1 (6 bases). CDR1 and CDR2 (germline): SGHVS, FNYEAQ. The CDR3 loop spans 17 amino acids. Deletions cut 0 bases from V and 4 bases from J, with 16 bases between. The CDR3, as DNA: TGTGCCAGCAGCTTAGCGAGAGGGGGTGGAAGAAAAAACATTCAGTACTTC. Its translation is CASSLARGGGRKNIQYF.

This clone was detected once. The CDR3 loop reads CASSLFWAEQFF. In nucleotides, the CDR3 is TGTGCCAGCAGCTTATTCTGGGCTGAGCAGTTCTTC. This sequence joins TRBV7-9 and TRBJ2-1; unclear D gene. The V gene lost 2 bases and the J gene lost 9 bases, with 8 bases spanning the gap. The CDR3 has 12 residues. CDR1 SEHNR and CDR2 FQNEAQ come from the germline V gene (reference sequence).

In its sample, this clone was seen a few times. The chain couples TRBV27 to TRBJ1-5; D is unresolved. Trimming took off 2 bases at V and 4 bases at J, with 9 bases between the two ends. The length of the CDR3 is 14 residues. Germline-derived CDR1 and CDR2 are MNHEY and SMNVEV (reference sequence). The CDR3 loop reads CASSLRPGNQPQHF. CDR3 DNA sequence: TGTGCCAGCAGTTTAAGACCGGGGAATCAGCCCCAGCATTTT.

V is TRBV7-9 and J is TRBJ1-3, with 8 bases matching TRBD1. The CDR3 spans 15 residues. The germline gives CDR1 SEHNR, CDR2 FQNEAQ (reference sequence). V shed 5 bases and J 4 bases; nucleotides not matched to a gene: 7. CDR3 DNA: TGTGCCAGCAGCGCCGGACAGGGAAACGGAAACACCATATATTTT. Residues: CASSAGQGNGNTIYF.

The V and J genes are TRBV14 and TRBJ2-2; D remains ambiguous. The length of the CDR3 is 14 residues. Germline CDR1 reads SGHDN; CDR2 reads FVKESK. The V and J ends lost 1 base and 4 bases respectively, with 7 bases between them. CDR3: CASSQGGITGELFF. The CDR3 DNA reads TGTGCCAGCAGCCAAGGAGGCATCACCGGGGAGCTGTTTTTT. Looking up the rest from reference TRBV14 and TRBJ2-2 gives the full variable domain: EAGVTQFPSHSVIEKGQTVTLRCDPISGHDNLYWYRRVMGKEIKFLLHFVKESKQDESGMPNNRFLAERTGGTYSTLKVQPAELEDSGVYFCASSQGGITGELFFGEGSRLTVL.

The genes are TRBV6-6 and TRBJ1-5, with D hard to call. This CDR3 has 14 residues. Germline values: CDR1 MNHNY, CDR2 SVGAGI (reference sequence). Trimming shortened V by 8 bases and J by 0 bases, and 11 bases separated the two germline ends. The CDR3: CASLRIDSNQPQHF. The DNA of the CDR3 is TGTGCCAGCCTGAGGATCGATAGCAATCAGCCCCAGCATTTT.

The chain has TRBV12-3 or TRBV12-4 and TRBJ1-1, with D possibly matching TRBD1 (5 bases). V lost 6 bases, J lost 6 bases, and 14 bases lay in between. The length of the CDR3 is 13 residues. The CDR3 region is CASRDTGRPEAFF. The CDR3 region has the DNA TGTGCCAGCAGGGATACAGGTAGGCCTGAAGCTTTCTTT.

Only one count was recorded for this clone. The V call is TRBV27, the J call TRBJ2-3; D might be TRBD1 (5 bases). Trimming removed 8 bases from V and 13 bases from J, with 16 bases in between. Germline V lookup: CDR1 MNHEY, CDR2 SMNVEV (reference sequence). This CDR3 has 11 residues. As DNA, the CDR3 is TGTGCCAGCGCAAAGGGGCGACGGGAGTATTTT. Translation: CASAKGRREYF.

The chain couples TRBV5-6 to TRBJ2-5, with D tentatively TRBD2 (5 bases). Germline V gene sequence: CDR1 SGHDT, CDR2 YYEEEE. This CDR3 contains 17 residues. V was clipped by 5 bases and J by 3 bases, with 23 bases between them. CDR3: CASSLLSSEYGKETQYF. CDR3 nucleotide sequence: TGTGCCAGCAGTCTCTTATCCTCCGAATACGGGAAAGAGACCCAGTACTTC.

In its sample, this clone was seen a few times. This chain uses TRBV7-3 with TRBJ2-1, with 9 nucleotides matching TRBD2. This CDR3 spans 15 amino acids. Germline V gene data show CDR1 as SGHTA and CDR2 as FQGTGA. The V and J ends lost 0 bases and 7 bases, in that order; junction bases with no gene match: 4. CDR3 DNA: TGTGCCAGCAGCTTAACGGTAGCGGGAGTGAATGAGCAGTTCTTC. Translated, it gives CASSLTVAGVNEQFF. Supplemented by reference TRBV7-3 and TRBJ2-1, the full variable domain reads GAGVSQTPSNKVTEKGKYVELRCDPISGHTALYWYRQSLGQGPEFLIYFQGTGAADDSGLPNDRFFAVRPEGSVSTLKIQRTERGDSAVYLCASSLTVAGVNEQFFGPGTRLTVL.

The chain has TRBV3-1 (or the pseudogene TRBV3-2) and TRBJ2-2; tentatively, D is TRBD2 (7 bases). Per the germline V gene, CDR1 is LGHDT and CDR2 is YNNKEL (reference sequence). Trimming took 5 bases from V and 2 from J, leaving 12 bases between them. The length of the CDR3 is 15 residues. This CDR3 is CASSEGGVNTGELFF. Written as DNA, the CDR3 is TGTGCCAGCAGCGAAGGGGGGGTAAACACCGGGGAGCTGTTTTTT.

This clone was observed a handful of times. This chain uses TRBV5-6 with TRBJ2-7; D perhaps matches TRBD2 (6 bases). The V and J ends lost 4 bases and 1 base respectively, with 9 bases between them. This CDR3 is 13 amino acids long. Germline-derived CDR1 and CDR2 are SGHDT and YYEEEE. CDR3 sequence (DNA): TGTGCCAGCAGCCCGGGACTTTCCTACGAGCAGTACTTC. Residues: CASSPGLSYEQYF. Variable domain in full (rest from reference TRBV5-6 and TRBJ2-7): DAGVTQSPTHLIKTRGQQVTLRCSPKSGHDTVSWYQQALGQGPQFIFQYYEEEERQRGNFPDRFSGHQFPNYSSELNVNALLLGDSALYLCASSPGLSYEQYFGPGTRLTVT.

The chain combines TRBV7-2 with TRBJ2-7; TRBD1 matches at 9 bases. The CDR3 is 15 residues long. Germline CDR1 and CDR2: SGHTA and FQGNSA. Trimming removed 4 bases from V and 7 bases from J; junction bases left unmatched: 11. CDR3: CASSSPGTGREEQYF. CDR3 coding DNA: TGTGCCAGCAGCTCCCCCGGGACAGGGCGGGAAGAGCAGTACTTC.

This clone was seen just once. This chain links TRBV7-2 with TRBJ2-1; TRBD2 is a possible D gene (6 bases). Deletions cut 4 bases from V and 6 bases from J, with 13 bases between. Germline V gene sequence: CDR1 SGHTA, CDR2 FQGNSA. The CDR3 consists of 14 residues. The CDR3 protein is CASSSGLAPNEQFF. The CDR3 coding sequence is TGTGCCAGCAGCTCGGGACTTGCACCCAATGAGCAGTTCTTC. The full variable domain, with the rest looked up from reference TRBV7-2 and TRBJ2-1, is GAGVSQSPSNKVTEKGKDVELRCDPISGHTALYWYRQSLGQGLEFLIYFQGNSAPDKSGLPSDRFSAERTGGSVSTLTIQRTQQEDSAVYLCASSSGLAPNEQFFGPGTRLTVL.

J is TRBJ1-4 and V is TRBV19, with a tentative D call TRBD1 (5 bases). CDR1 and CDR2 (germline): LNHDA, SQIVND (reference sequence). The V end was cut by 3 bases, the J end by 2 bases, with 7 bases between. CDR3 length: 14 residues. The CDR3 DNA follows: TGTGCCAGTAGTATTCGACAGACTAATGAAAAACTGTTTTTT. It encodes CASSIRQTNEKLFF.

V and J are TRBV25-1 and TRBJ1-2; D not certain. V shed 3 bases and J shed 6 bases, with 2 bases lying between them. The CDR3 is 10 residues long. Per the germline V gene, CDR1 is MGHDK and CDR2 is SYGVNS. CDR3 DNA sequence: TGTGCCAGCAGTGATAATGGCTACACCTTC. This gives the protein CASSDNGYTF.

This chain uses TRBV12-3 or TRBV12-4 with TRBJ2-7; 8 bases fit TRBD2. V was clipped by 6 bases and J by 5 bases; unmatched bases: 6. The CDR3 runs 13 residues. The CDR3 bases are TGTGCCAGCAGACCTGCGGGGGGCCACGAGCAGTACTTC. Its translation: CASRPAGGHEQYF.